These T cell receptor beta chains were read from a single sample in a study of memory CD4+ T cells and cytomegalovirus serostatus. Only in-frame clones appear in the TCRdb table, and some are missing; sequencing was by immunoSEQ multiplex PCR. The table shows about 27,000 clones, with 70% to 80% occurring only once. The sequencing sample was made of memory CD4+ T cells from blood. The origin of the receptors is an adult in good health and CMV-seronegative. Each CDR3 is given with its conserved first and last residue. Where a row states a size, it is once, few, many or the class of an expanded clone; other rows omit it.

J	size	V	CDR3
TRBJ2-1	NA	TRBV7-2	CASSFQGALDEQFF
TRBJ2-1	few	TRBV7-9	CASSAGLAGGSSYNEQFF
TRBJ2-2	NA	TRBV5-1	CASSFTGGINTGELFF
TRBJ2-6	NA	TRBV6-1	CASSGHRGSGANVLTF
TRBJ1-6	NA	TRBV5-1	CASSYGTAVWGEYNSPLHF
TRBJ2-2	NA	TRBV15	CATSTTGTGELFF
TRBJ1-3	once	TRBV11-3	CASSPYSTGAGNTIYF
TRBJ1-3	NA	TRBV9	CASSGGPGQSSGNTIYF
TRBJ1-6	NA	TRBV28	CASSWPYRASYNSPLHF
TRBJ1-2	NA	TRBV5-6	CASSQKAGMGYGYTF
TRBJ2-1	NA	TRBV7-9	CASSLAGALDYEQFF
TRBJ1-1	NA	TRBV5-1	CASSFSAGNTEAFF
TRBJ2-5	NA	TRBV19	CASSIDLVETQYF
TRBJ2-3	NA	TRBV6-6	CATISRGTSTDTQYF
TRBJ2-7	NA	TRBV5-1	CASSPGGGATTSYEQYF
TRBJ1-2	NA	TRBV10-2	CASSKQGYYGYTF